These T cell receptor beta chains were read from a single sample in a study of CD8+ T cells in alopecia areata. Some clones are missing from TCRdb's copy, which holds only in-frame ones; the method was immunoSEQ multiplex PCR. The sample has more than 90,000 clones; about 64% are singletons. This specimen was CD8+ T cells sorted from blood, taken at week 4, from a patient treated with tofacitinib. The receptors derive from a human donor with alopecia areata. CDR3s include the opening cysteine and the closing phenylalanine or tryptophan.

J	V	CDR3
TRBJ2-1	TRBV5-1	CASSPGRGGRFNNEQFF
TRBJ2-2	TRBV29-1	CSVDSMGLESGELFF
TRBJ2-7	TRBV7-6	CASSLASSSEQYF
TRBJ2-7	TRBV25-1	CASSEGYEQYF
TRBJ1-2	TRBV18	CASSPGDGGYTF
TRBJ2-3	TRBV28	CASSSDVLAGGGDTQYF
NA	TRBV27	CASSWDPTYEQYF
TRBJ2-1	TRBV29-1	CSVEGRGRLNEQFF
TRBJ2-1	TRBV7-9	CASSLADRGGEQFF
TRBJ1-1	TRBV7-6	CASSLGGGTEAFF
TRBJ1-1	TRBV6-6	CASSRKASMNTEAFF
TRBJ2-4	TRBV27	CASSFSSQNIQYF
TRBJ2-7	TRBV5-1	CASSLVGAEQYF
TRBJ1-1	TRBV7-9	CASSQMGTEAFF
TRBJ1-5	TRBV11-2	CASSLGGGSNQPQHF
TRBJ2-5	TRBV30	CAWSMWIQETQYF
TRBJ2-1	TRBV28	CASSDRYNEQFF
TRBJ2-3	TRBV7-2	CASSLPASGITDTQYF
TRBJ2-5	TRBV7-8	CASSSGQAETQYF
TRBJ1-4	TRBV7-3	CASSLESREGEKLFF
TRBJ2-5	TRBV7-9	CASSLSVTPQETQYF
TRBJ1-2	TRBV30	CAWAQGAYGYTF
TRBJ2-2	TRBV12-5	CASGGPYTGELFF
TRBJ2-7	TRBV30	CAWSVGSYEQYF
TRBJ1-2	TRBV4-3	CASGQDSGYYGYTF
TRBJ2-7	TRBV28	CASSLDSYEQYF
TRBJ1-4	TRBV5-1	CASGKMGQADEKLFF
TRBJ2-2	TRBV4-2	CASSQDQSGGHTGELFF
TRBJ2-7	TRBV5-1	CASSVDPAYEQYF
TRBJ2-3	TRBV5-8	CASSLDGGFSPDTQYF
TRBJ1-1	TRBV7-9	CASSPRGGQGGTEAFF
TRBJ2-7	TRBV4-3	CASSQDLGLYYEQYF
TRBJ2-1	TRBV4-3	CASSQDRGNRHENEQFF
TRBJ2-5	TRBV7-9	CASSPGDMRETQYF
TRBJ2-2	TRBV6-5	CASSARAGSTGELFF
TRBJ2-5	TRBV2	CASSEGGGYQETQYF
TRBJ2-7	TRBV30	CAWSPGQGAEQYF
TRBJ2-7	TRBV19	CASSWPRDRAHEQYF
TRBJ1-1	TRBV7-6	CASSGTGGWNTEAFF
TRBJ2-5	TRBV27	CASSPTRILGETQYF
TRBJ2-7	TRBV7-3	CASSLDSTGGYEQYF
TRBJ2-5	TRBV4-3	CASSQATSGETQYF
TRBJ1-5	TRBV2	CASTGDRGIQPQHF
TRBJ1-5	TRBV15	CATSRDLQKNQPQHF
TRBJ2-3	TRBV27	CASSFRRGTTDTQYF
TRBJ2-3	TRBV7-9	CASSLHIGGADTQYF
TRBJ1-2	TRBV6-5	CASSGNYGYTF
TRBJ2-7	TRBV5-6	CASSLGGAEQYF
TRBJ2-3	TRBV27	CASSWGAATDTQYF
TRBJ1-5	TRBV30	CAWRLDIRHNQPQHF
TRBJ1-1	TRBV9	CASSEGAGVSGAEAFF
TRBJ1-6	TRBV9	CASSVIDRESPLHF
TRBJ1-1	TRBV13	CASRGQGIEAFF
TRBJ2-3	TRBV19	CASSSPGQGGTDTQYF
TRBJ2-7	TRBV29-1	CSVEVGSYEQYF
TRBJ2-1	TRBV27	CASRALAVTYNEQFF
TRBJ2-7	TRBV29-1	CSVVWTGEFYEQYF